Shown below are 25 T cell receptor beta chains from a single sample sequenced in a study of STAT3 mutations in large granular lymphocyte leukemia. Study-wide points: Every T-cell large granular lymphocyte leukemia patient had at least one immunodominant TCR beta clonotype.

These receptors are not linked to any known antigen. This table comes from immunoSEQ multiplex PCR, and its TCRdb copy is limited to in-frame clones, with some not included. The profile shows fewer than 7,500 clones, nearly 90% of them singletons. Sequencing used PBMCs. All receptors derive from a human donor with T large granular lymphocyte leukemia. Some clones in this sample may be carry-over from other donors' samples.

The chain recombines TRBV21-1 with TRBJ1-5. TRBV21-1 is listed as a pseudogene. The CDR3 covers 14 residues. The CDR3 sequence is CASSPARVDQPQHF. The CDR3 coding sequence is TGTGCCAGCAGCCCCGCCCGTGTGGATCAGCCCCAGCATTTT.

The rearrangement joins TRBV5-1 to TRBJ2-5; no clear D gene. Trimming removed 2 bases at V and 0 bases at J, with 2 bases between. CDR3 length: 12 residues. Per the germline V gene, CDR1 is SGHRS and CDR2 is YFSETQ. The CDR3, as DNA: TGCGCCAGCAGCTTCCACCAAGAGACCCAGTACTTC. Translated, it gives CASSFHQETQYF.

This chain joins TRBV2 and TRBJ1-5, with TRBD1 matching 7 bases. The CDR3 spans 15 residues. V lost 6 bases to trimming and J lost 4 bases; unmatched junction nucleotides: 9. Germline CDR1 SNHLY, CDR2 FYNNEI. CDR3 DNA: TGTGCCAGCAGGATCGGGACAGATCGGAATCAGCCCCAGCATTTT. Translated, it gives CASRIGTDRNQPQHF.

This clone was seen more than once but under ten times. This chain connects TRBV18 to TRBJ1-1, with D hard to call. Germline V gene lookup returns CDR1 KGHSH and CDR2 LQKENI. The V gene lost 5 bases and the J gene lost 3 bases, with 10 bases spanning the gap. CDR3 length: 13 residues. This CDR3 is CASSDRWDTEAFF. In nucleotides, the CDR3 is TGTGCCAGCTCAGATCGGTGGGACACTGAAGCTTTCTTT.

The chain has TRBV5-6 and TRBJ2-3, with D perhaps given as TRBD1 or TRBD2 (5 bases each). The V gene's germline CDR1 is SGHDT and CDR2 YYEEEE. V lost 3 bases and J lost 2, with 19 bases in between. The CDR3 extends over 17 amino acids. In DNA form, the CDR3 reads TGTGCCAGCAGCTCCTATGGTTGGGGGAAAAACACAGATACGCAGTATTTT. Amino acids: CASSSYGWGKNTDTQYF.

This clone showed up just a few times. The same CDR3 arises from other DNA sequences in this sample as well. This chain joins TRBV9 and TRBJ2-3, with 7 bases matching TRBD1. J lost 3 bases, V lost 0 bases, and 4 bases had no gene match. This CDR3 has 15 amino acids. Looked up from germline, CDR1 is SGDLS and CDR2 is YYNGEE. CDR3 residues: CASSVGGRGTDTQYF. CDR3 nucleotides: TGTGCCAGCAGCGTAGGGGGCAGGGGGACAGATACGCAGTATTTT.

This chain connects TRBV5-6 to TRBJ2-5; D remains ambiguous. V lost 4 bases and J 5 bases, leaving 9 bases between the germline ends. Looked up from germline, CDR1 is SGHDT and CDR2 is YYEEEE. The CDR3 has 12 residues. CDR3 in DNA: TGTGCCAGCAGCAGGACCCCGGAGACCCAGTACTTC. It encodes CASSRTPETQYF.

This clone has only a few counts. The V and J genes are TRBV6-5 and TRBJ2-7, with 8 bases identical to TRBD2. CDR1 and CDR2 from the germline V gene are MNHEY and SVGAGI. V shed 0 bases, J shed 9 bases, and the junction held 4 bases outside the gene matches. This CDR3 comprises 13 residues. As DNA, the CDR3 is TGTGCCAGCAGTTACTCGCGCGGGACTAGGCAGTACTTC. Its translation: CASSYSRGTRQYF.

The V and J genes are TRBV7-2 and TRBJ1-2; no clear D gene. The CDR3 runs to 14 residues. Per the germline V gene, CDR1 is SGHTA and CDR2 is FQGNSA. V was pared by 1 base and J by 6 bases, with 12 bases between. Here the CDR3 reads CASSLDWAGNGYTF. CDR3 nucleotides: TGTGCCAGCAGCTTAGATTGGGCGGGGAATGGCTACACCTTC.

The chain couples TRBV7-2 to TRBJ2-7; 7 nucleotides line up with TRBD1. The CDR3 consists of 15 residues. V dropped 1 base and J dropped 2; count of bases not matched to a gene: 5. Germline V gene data show CDR1 as SGHTA and CDR2 as FQGNSA. CDR3 amino acids: CASSLGQGRTYEQYF. CDR3 in DNA: TGTGCCAGCAGCTTAGGACAGGGTAGGACCTACGAGCAGTACTTC.

CDR3 sequence (DNA): TGTGCCAGCAGCTTGGCTTGGGAATATGCCAACACTGAAGCTTTCTTT. This codes for CASSLAWEYANTEAFF. The J gene is TRBJ1-1, the V gene TRBV5-4; D gene ambiguous. Trimming removed 0 bases at V and 2 bases at J, with 14 bases between. The CDR3 totals 16 residues. Germline loops: CDR1 SGHNT, CDR2 YYREEE (reference sequence).

This clone was detected only once. The chain is built from TRBV2 and TRBJ1-5; D is unclear. V was pared by 4 bases and J by 3 bases, with 13 bases between. In germline, CDR1 is SNHLY, CDR2 FYNNEI. The CDR3 covers 15 residues. The CDR3 region has the DNA TGTGCCAGCAGTGGAGATAGAGGTTACAATCAGCCCCAGCATTTT. This sequence encodes CASSGDRGYNQPQHF.

The chain carries TRBV29-1 and TRBJ2-7, with D possibly matching TRBD1 (6 bases). CDR3 size: 14 residues. From germline, CDR1 is SQVTM and CDR2 ANQGSEA. V was pared by 4 bases and J by 4 bases, with 17 bases between. The CDR3 loop reads CSVGLVDRMYEQYF. DNA for the CDR3: TGCAGCGTTGGGCTTGTTGACAGGATGTACGAGCAGTACTTC.

V and J are TRBV6-5 and TRBJ2-1; D unclear. Germline V CDR1 and CDR2: MNHEY, SVGAGI. The CDR3 is made up of 14 amino acids. Trimming removed 2 bases at V and 6 bases at J, with 11 bases between. CDR3 coding DNA: TGTGCCAGCAGTTACAGTTTTTCCCCCAATGAGCAGTTCTTC. This sequence encodes CASSYSFSPNEQFF.

The chain couples TRBV6-5 to TRBJ2-3; D unresolved. V lost 5 bases, J lost 0 bases, and 12 bases lay in between. This CDR3 comprises 15 residues. Germline V gives CDR1 MNHEY, CDR2 SVGAGI. The DNA of the CDR3 is TGTGCCAGCAGTCGGCGTGGCCTTAGCACAGATACGCAGTATTTT. Translation: CASSRRGLSTDTQYF.

The V call is TRBV28, the J call TRBJ2-2; possibly TRBD1 for D (7 bases). Germline assignment: CDR1 MDHEN and CDR2 SYDVKM. This CDR3 has 19 amino acids. V was shortened by 2 bases and J by 1 base, with 20 bases between the two germline ends. The CDR3 spells CASSLRRYRGTVNTGELFF. In DNA form, the CDR3 reads TGTGCCAGCAGTTTACGAAGATATCGGGGGACAGTGAACACCGGGGAGCTGTTTTTT.

The chain carries TRBV5-4 and TRBJ1-4; D gene unclear. The ends were cut back, 10 bases at V and 0 bases at J, with 10 bases in the middle. The CDR3 is 13 amino acids. Germline lookup yields CDR1 SGHNT and CDR2 YYREEE (reference sequence). The CDR3 sequence: CAWKGATNEKLFF. The CDR3 DNA sequence: TGTGCCTGGAAGGGCGCAACTAATGAAAAACTGTTTTTT. Using reference TRBV5-4 and TRBJ1-4 for the parts outside the CDR3, the full variable domain is ETGVTQSPTHLIKTRGQQVTLRCSSQSGHNTVSWYQQALGQGPQFIFQYYREEENGRGNFPPRFSGLQFPNYSSELNVNALELDDSALYLCAWKGATNEKLFFGSGTQLSVL.

This sequence joins TRBV7-2 and TRBJ1-2; 7 nucleotides agree with TRBD1. The CDR3 runs to 14 residues. Trimming cost V 1 base and J 4 bases; bases outside gene matches: 3. CDR1 and CDR2 from the germline V gene are SGHTA and FQGNSA. CDR3 amino acids: CASSLGAGGYGYTF. As DNA, the CDR3 is TGTGCCAGCAGCTTAGGGGCAGGGGGCTATGGCTACACCTTC.

This clone was recorded once. The rearrangement joins TRBV5-1 to TRBJ1-4; tentative D call: TRBD1 (5 bases). The germline V gene has CDR1 SGHRS and CDR2 YFSETQ. The CDR3 spans 16 residues. V was pared by 3 bases and J by 2 bases, with 14 bases between. CDR3 coding DNA: TGCGCCAGCAGCTGGGACCCCCGAGGGACTAATGAAAAACTGTTTTTT. Translated: CASSWDPRGTNEKLFF.

In DNA, the CDR3 is TGTGCCAGTACCTCCAGTCATACTAGCACAGATACGCAGTATTTT. Its translation: CASTSSHTSTDTQYF. This chain links TRBV19 with TRBJ2-3, with no clear D. V was shortened by 7 bases and J by 0 bases, with 14 bases between the two germline ends. Germline CDR1 and CDR2: LNHDA and SQIVND (reference sequence). There are 15 residues in the CDR3.

The gene calls are TRBV5-1 and TRBJ1-5; 8 nucleotides align to TRBD1. J lost 6 bases, V lost 4 bases, and 12 bases had no gene match. CDR1 is SGHRS, CDR2 YFSETQ, per germline. The CDR3 has 16 residues. For the CDR3, the DNA is TGCGCCAGCAGCCTGAATTCAGGGGGCACCGGTCAGCCCCAGCATTTT. Its protein product is CASSLNSGGTGQPQHF.

V gene TRBV5-8 combines with J gene TRBJ1-2, with a tentative D call TRBD1 (6 bases). V was trimmed by 4 bases and J by 4 bases, leaving 11 bases between them. The CDR3 contains 13 residues. Germline-derived CDR1 and CDR2 are SGHTS and YDEGEE. Here the CDR3 reads CASSRTGLYGYTF. The CDR3 DNA reads TGTGCCAGCAGCAGAACAGGGCTCTATGGCTACACCTTC.

The chain has TRBV2 and TRBJ1-1, with 7 bases fitting TRBD1. V was clipped by 6 bases and J by 4 bases; unmatched bases: 5. CDR1 is SNHLY and CDR2 is FYNNEI in the germline V gene. The length of the CDR3 is 13 residues. The CDR3, as DNA: TGTGCCAGCAGCCGACAGGGAGGCACTGAAGCTTTCTTT. It codes for CASSRQGGTEAFF.

The chain is built from TRBV5-4 and TRBJ1-1, with TRBD1 matching over 8 bases. The ends lost 4 bases at V and 0 bases at J; junction bases unmatched: 5. The CDR3 totals 15 residues. Germline CDR1 is SGHNT and CDR2 is YYREEE (reference sequence). The CDR3 DNA reads TGTGCCAGCAGCACACAACAGGGGGTGAACACTGAAGCTTTCTTT. Amino acids: CASSTQQGVNTEAFF.

J is TRBJ2-6 and V is TRBV5-1, with TRBD2 as a possible D gene (6 bases). Trimming pared 5 bases from V and 2 bases from J, leaving 11 bases between. The CDR3 extends over 15 amino acids. CDR1 is SGHRS, CDR2 YFSETQ, per germline. This chain's CDR3 is CASSSGSPGANVLTF. CDR3 in DNA: TGCGCCAGCAGTTCCGGGAGCCCTGGGGCCAACGTCCTGACTTTC.